These T cell receptor beta chains were read from a single sample in a study of CD8 T cells in Susac syndrome. TCRdb fed the immunoSEQ multiplex PCR reads into MiXCR, producing one record per CDR3 protein. The repertoire includes 95,000 to 150,000 distinct CDR3 sequences, 94% of them detected once, and about 0.089% sits in the top ten. The sample was CD4+ T cells from PBMCs. The receptors here all came from a human donor in good health. CDR3s include the opening cysteine and the closing phenylalanine or tryptophan. A D gene is named only where the DNA matches it firmly. Clone size appears in some rows only: once, few, many, or a class for an expanded clone.

TRBV18	TRBJ2-1	NA	NA	CASSRENNEQFF	TGTGCCAGCTCCCGAGAGAACAATGAGCAGTTCTTC
TRBV5-1	TRBJ1-1	TRBD1	once	CASSIRPTGVNTEAFF	TGCGCCAGCAGCATTCGCCCGACAGGGGTGAACACTGAAGCTTTCTTT
TRBV7-2	TRBJ1-2	NA	NA	CASTLGRGGYGYTF	TGTGCCAGCACCCTAGGGAGGGGGGGCTATGGCTACACCTTC
TRBV7-9	TRBJ1-2	NA	NA	CASSLASQESYGYTF	TGTGCCAGCAGCTTGGCGTCTCAGGAGTCGTATGGCTACACCTTC
TRBV4-1	TRBJ2-1	NA	NA	CASSQDQAHYNEQFF	TGCGCCAGCAGCCAAGATCAGGCCCATTACAATGAGCAGTTCTTC
TRBV19	TRBJ2-1	NA	NA	CAPGEQFF	TGTGCCCCGGGTGAGCAGTTCTTC
TRBV28	TRBJ1-1	NA	NA	CASSLAGYLNTEAFF	TGTGCCAGCAGTTTAGCAGGGTACCTGAACACTGAAGCTTTCTTT
TRBV5-8	TRBJ2-7	NA	NA	CASSLRVGYEQYF	TGTGCCAGCAGCTTGAGGGTTGGGTACGAGCAGTACTTC
TRBV19	TRBJ2-7	TRBD2	once	CASSKGSGRTYYEQYF	TGTGCCAGTAGTAAAGGGAGCGGGAGGACTTACTACGAGCAGTACTTC
TRBV7-9	TRBJ2-5	NA	few	CASSLARQFQETQYF	TGTGCCAGCAGCTTAGCGCGACAGTTCCAAGAGACCCAGTACTTC
TRBV9	TRBJ1-2	NA	NA	CASSAPGIYGYTF	TGTGCCAGCAGCGCCCCCGGGATATATGGCTACACCTTC
TRBV20-1	TRBJ2-1	NA	once	CSAGGEPLNEQFF	TGCAGTGCAGGGGGTGAACCTTTGAATGAGCAGTTCTTC
TRBV3-1	TRBJ2-1	TRBD2	NA	CASSQDSGAYNEQFF	TGTGCCAGCAGCCAAGATAGCGGGGCGTACAATGAGCAGTTCTTC
TRBV5-1	TRBJ2-1	NA	once	CASSLVDWNNEQFF	TGCGCCAGCAGCTTGGTGGACTGGAACAATGAGCAGTTCTTC
TRBV2	TRBJ2-7	TRBD1	NA	CASSLQGTPYEQYF	TGTGCCAGCAGCCTACAGGGGACCCCCTACGAGCAGTACTTC
TRBV3-1	TRBJ2-7	TRBD1	NA	CASSRDRVVAEQYF	TGTGCCAGCAGCCGGGACAGGGTTGTAGCCGAGCAGTACTTC
TRBV2	TRBJ2-1	NA	once	CASSEARFNEQFF	TGTGCCAGCAGTGAAGCTAGGTTTAATGAGCAGTTCTTC
TRBV9	TRBJ2-3	NA	NA	CASSVVAADTQYF	TGTGCCAGCAGCGTAGTGGCCGCAGATACGCAGTATTTT
TRBV6-5	TRBJ2-5	NA	NA	CASSYSGSQETQYF	TGTGCCAGCAGTTACTCGGGGAGCCAAGAGACCCAGTACTTC
TRBV10-3	TRBJ2-1	TRBD2	NA	CAIGPGLAVPNEQFF	TGTGCCATCGGCCCGGGACTAGCGGTTCCCAATGAGCAGTTCTTC